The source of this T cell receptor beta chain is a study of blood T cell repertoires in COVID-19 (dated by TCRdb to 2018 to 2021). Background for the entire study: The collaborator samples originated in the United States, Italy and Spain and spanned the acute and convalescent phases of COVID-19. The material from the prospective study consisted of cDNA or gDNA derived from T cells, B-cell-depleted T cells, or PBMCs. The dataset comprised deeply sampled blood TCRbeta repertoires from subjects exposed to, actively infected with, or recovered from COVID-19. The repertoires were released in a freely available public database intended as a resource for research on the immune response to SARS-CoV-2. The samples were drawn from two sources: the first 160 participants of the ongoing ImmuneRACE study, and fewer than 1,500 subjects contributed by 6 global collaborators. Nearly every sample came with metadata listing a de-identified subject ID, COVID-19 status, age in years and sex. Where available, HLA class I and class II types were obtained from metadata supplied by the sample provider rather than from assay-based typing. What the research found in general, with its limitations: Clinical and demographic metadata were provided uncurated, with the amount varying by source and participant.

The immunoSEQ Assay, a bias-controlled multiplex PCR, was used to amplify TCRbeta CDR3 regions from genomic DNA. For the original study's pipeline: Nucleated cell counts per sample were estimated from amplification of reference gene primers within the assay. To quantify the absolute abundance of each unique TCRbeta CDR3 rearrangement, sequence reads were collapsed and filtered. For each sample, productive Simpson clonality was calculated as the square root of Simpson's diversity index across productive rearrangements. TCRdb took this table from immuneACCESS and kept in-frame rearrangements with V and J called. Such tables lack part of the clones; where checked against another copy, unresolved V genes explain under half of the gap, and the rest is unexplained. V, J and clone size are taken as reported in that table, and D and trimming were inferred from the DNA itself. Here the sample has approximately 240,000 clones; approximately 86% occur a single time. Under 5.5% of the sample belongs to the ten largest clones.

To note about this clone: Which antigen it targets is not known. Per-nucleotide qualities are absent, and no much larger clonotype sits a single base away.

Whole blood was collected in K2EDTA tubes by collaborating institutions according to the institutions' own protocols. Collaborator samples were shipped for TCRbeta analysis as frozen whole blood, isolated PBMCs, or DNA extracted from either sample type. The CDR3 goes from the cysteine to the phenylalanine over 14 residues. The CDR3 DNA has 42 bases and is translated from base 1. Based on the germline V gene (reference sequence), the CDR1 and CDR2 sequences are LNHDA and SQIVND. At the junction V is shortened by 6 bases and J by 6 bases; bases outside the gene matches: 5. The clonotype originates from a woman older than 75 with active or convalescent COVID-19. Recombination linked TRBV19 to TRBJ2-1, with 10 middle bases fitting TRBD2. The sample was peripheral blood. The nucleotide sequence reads TGTGCCAGTAGACCTAGCGGGAGTCGCAATGAGCAGTTCTTC. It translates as CASRPSGSRNEQFF.